The clone carrying this TCR beta chain was recorded at least ten times. These data come from a study of T-cell reconstitution after alpha-beta-depleted transplantation in children. There are 13 residues in the CDR3. Germline lookup yields CDR1 LGHDT and CDR2 YNNKEL (reference sequence). Trimming stripped 4 bases from V and 7 bases from J, with 11 bases between. For TCRbeta, the library was prepared with unique molecular identifiers. MiXCR, run by TCRdb on the PCR reads, gives a single entry per CDR3 protein. The table includes more than 90,000 distinct CDR3 sequences, more than 7% detected once. Sequences were derived from PBMCs from the stem cell graft donor, sampled from the stem cell graft. This TCR derives from a human donor who donated a stem cell graft to a child with congenital amegakaryocytic thrombocytopenia. The gene calls are TRBV3-1 and TRBJ1-5, with D possibly being TRBD1 (5 bases). CDR3 sequence reads: CASSLQGNQPQHF. CDR3 nucleotide sequence: TGTGCCAGCAGCCTCCAGGGTAACCAGCCCCAGCATTTT.